What follows are 18 T cell receptor beta chains derived from one specimen sequenced in a study of CD8 T cells in Susac syndrome. About 0.45 to 1 ug RNA was reverse transcribed with random hexamers. Via MiXCR, TCRdb re-called the immunoSEQ multiplex PCR reads, giving one row per CDR3 protein. The sample includes a few hundred thousand distinct CDR3 sequences, approximately 91% of them seen just once. The source material was CD8+ T cells from PBMCs. Source of these receptors: a human donor with multiple sclerosis.

The rearrangement joins TRBV28 to TRBJ2-3; the D gene is possibly TRBD1 (5 bases). The V gene lost 5 bases and the J gene lost 2 bases, with 17 bases spanning the gap. Looked up from germline, CDR1 is MDHEN and CDR2 is SYDVKM. This CDR3 is built from 16 residues. DNA for the CDR3: TGTGCCAGCAGTCTAAAAGGGGAAGGGATCACAGATACGCAGTATTTT. Translation gives CASSLKGEGITDTQYF.

The chain joins TRBV15 to TRBJ1-2, with D possibly TRBD1 on 5 matching bases. The germline CDR1 and CDR2 sequences are LNHNV and YYDKDF (reference sequence). V shed 5 bases and J shed 4 bases, with 17 bases lying between them. The CDR3 has 15 residues. CDR3 nucleotides: TGTGCCACCAGCGGCTTGACAGTTTCGAGCTATGGCTACACCTTC. Its translation: CATSGLTVSSYGYTF.

This rearrangement joins TRBV28 to TRBJ2-1; D gene uncertain. The CDR3 contains 16 residues. V dropped 2 bases and J dropped 0 bases, with 11 bases sitting between them. Germline V gene sequence: CDR1 MDHEN, CDR2 SYDVKM. CDR3: CASSLSVVSSYNEQFF. The CDR3 nucleotides read TGTGCCAGCAGTTTAAGCGTGGTGAGCTCCTACAATGAGCAGTTCTTC. Full variable domain (outside the CDR3, taken from reference TRBV28 and TRBJ2-1): DVKVTQSSRYLVKRTGEKVFLECVQDMDHENMFWYRQDPGLGLRLIYFSYDVKMKEKGDIPEGYSVSREKKERFSLILESASTNQTSMYLCASSLSVVSSYNEQFFGPGTRLTVL.

This chain uses TRBV13 with TRBJ2-7, with 7 bases aligning to TRBD2. The CDR3 is made up of 14 amino acids. The V and J ends lost 5 bases and 5 bases, in that order; junction bases with no gene match: 9. CDR1 and CDR2 from the germline V gene are PRHDT and FYEKMQ (reference sequence). CDR3 DNA sequence: TGTGCCAGCAGCCGGTCCTTCACTAGCGACGAGCAGTACTTC. Residues: CASSRSFTSDEQYF.

V gene TRBV12-3 or TRBV12-4 combines with J gene TRBJ1-2, with 7 bases aligning to TRBD1. Germline trimming cut 7 bases from V and 3 bases from J; bases unmatched to any gene: 5. CDR3 length: 13 amino acids. The CDR3 is CASKGQADYGYTF. The CDR3 DNA reads TGTGCCAGCAAAGGACAGGCGGACTATGGCTACACCTTC.

The gene calls are TRBV2 and TRBJ2-7; D might be TRBD2 (6 bases). CDR3 length: 11 amino acids. The V gene's germline CDR1 is SNHLY and CDR2 FYNNEI. With 10 bases removed from V and 3 bases from J, the gap between germline ends came to 10 bases. The CDR3 loop is CAMTDYYEQYF. In DNA, the CDR3 is TGTGCCATGACGGACTACTACGAGCAGTACTTC.

This sequence joins TRBV4-3 and TRBJ1-2; 7 bases agree with TRBD1. CDR3 length: 14 amino acids. Unmatched junction bases numbered 7, after V lost 1 base and J lost 8 bases. CDR1 is LGHNA, CDR2 YSLEER, per germline. CDR3 sequence (DNA): TGCGCCAGCAGCCAAGGGATCCGGGACAGCGGCTACACCTTC. This codes for CASSQGIRDSGYTF.

The rearrangement uses TRBV15 and TRBJ2-7; D is undetermined. The CDR3 has 12 amino acids. With 2 bases removed from V and 7 bases from J, the gap between germline ends came to 9 bases. Germline V gives CDR1 LNHNV, CDR2 YYDKDF (reference sequence). The CDR3 DNA reads as TGTGCCACCAGCAGACGGTTCCGTGAGCAGTACTTC. Amino acids: CATSRRFREQYF. The full variable domain, completed using reference TRBV15 and TRBJ2-7, is DAMVIQNPRYQVTQFGKPVTLSCSQTLNHNVMYWYQQKSSQAPKLLFHYYDKDFNNEADTPDNFQSRRPNTSFCFLDIRSPGLGDTAMYLCATSRRFREQYFGPGTRLTVT.

Only one count was recorded for this clonotype. The rearrangement joins TRBV11-2 to TRBJ2-3; D is tentatively TRBD1 or TRBD2 (6 bases each). The CDR3 is made up of 14 amino acids. Trimming took 3 bases from V and 6 from J, leaving 13 bases between them. Germline-derived CDR1 and CDR2 are SGHAT and FQNNGV. The chain's CDR3 is CASSLVRGLDTQYF. The DNA of the CDR3 is TGTGCCAGCAGCTTGGTCCGGGGGCTCGATACGCAGTATTTT.

This chain connects TRBV27 to TRBJ1-5; no clear D gene. Looked up from germline, CDR1 is MNHEY and CDR2 is SMNVEV (reference sequence). V was trimmed by 2 bases and J by 3 bases, leaving 8 bases between them. The CDR3 extends over 14 amino acids. Here the CDR3 reads CASSLNGYNQPQHF. The CDR3 coding sequence is TGTGCCAGCAGTTTAAACGGATACAATCAGCCCCAGCATTTT.

This chain connects TRBV27 to TRBJ1-5; 8 bases line up with TRBD1. Germline V gene lookup returns CDR1 MNHEY and CDR2 SMNVEV (reference sequence). V trimming: 5 bases; J trimming: 5 bases; junction bases outside the gene matches: 17. This CDR3 contains 18 residues. As DNA, the CDR3 is TGTGCCAGCAGTCCACTTTCAAGGACAGGGATTAAGCATCAGCCCCAGCATTTT. It encodes CASSPLSRTGIKHQPQHF.

The rearrangement uses TRBV5-4 and TRBJ2-7; D is unclear. The germline gives CDR1 SGHNT, CDR2 YYREEE (reference sequence). V gave up 2 bases and J gave up 2 bases, with 8 bases separating them. CDR3 length: 13 amino acids. The CDR3 loop is CASSFPPTYEQYF. The DNA of the CDR3 is TGTGCCAGCAGCTTTCCACCGACCTACGAGCAGTACTTC.

The gene calls are TRBV9 and TRBJ2-7; 12 nucleotides agree with TRBD2. The CDR3 is made up of 15 amino acids. The germline V gene has CDR1 SGDLS and CDR2 YYNGEE. V shed 4 bases, J shed 7 bases, and the junction held 9 bases outside the gene matches. CDR3 coding DNA: TGTGCCAGCAGCCCCCGACTAGCGGGGGCCGGGGAGCAGTACTTC. Its protein is CASSPRLAGAGEQYF.

V gene TRBV30 combines with J gene TRBJ2-6, with D possibly TRBD2 on 6 matching bases. Trimming pared 4 bases from V and 2 bases from J, leaving 15 bases between. This CDR3 spans 16 amino acids. The V gene's germline CDR1 is GTSNPN and CDR2 SVGIG (reference sequence). CDR3: CAWNHPEGAGANVLTF. The CDR3 DNA reads as TGTGCCTGGAACCATCCGGAGGGAGCTGGGGCCAACGTCCTGACTTTC.

This chain links TRBV27 with TRBJ2-7; 7 bases are a match to TRBD1. J was trimmed by 7 bases and V by 8 bases; bases with no gene match: 8. The CDR3 is 12 residues long. Germline V lookup: CDR1 MNHEY, CDR2 SMNVEV (reference sequence). The CDR3 nucleotides are TGTGCCAGCCGACAGGGTATGGGGGAGCAGTACTTC. Protein: CASRQGMGEQYF.

This chain joins TRBV20-1 and TRBJ2-7; 7 positions agree with TRBD2. CDR3 length: 14 amino acids. Per germline, CDR1 DFQATT and CDR2 SNEGSKA (reference sequence). The trim removed 1 base at V and 4 bases at J, leaving 7 bases unmatched. The CDR3 is CSARVGAGGYEQYF. Written as DNA, the CDR3 is TGCAGTGCTAGAGTTGGTGCCGGGGGGTACGAGCAGTACTTC.

The rearrangement uses TRBV5-1 and TRBJ2-7, with 8 bases identical to TRBD2. This CDR3 has 15 residues. Germline V gene lookup returns CDR1 SGHRS and CDR2 YFSETQ. The V gene end was trimmed by 0 bases and the J gene end by 3 bases; junction bases not matched to a gene: 5. This CDR3 reads CASSLEPSGSYEQYF. CDR3 DNA sequence: TGCGCCAGCAGCTTGGAACCCAGCGGGAGCTACGAGCAGTACTTC.

The chain joins TRBV28 to TRBJ2-1; 9 bases are a match to TRBD2. The CDR3 sequence is 19 residues long. V was clipped by 0 bases and J by 8 bases; unmatched bases: 17. Germline-derived CDR1 and CDR2 are MDHEN and SYDVKM. The CDR3 spells CASSLWPRAGGPVKDEQFF. The CDR3 nucleotides read TGTGCCAGCAGTTTATGGCCCAGGGCGGGAGGGCCGGTAAAGGATGAGCAGTTCTTC.